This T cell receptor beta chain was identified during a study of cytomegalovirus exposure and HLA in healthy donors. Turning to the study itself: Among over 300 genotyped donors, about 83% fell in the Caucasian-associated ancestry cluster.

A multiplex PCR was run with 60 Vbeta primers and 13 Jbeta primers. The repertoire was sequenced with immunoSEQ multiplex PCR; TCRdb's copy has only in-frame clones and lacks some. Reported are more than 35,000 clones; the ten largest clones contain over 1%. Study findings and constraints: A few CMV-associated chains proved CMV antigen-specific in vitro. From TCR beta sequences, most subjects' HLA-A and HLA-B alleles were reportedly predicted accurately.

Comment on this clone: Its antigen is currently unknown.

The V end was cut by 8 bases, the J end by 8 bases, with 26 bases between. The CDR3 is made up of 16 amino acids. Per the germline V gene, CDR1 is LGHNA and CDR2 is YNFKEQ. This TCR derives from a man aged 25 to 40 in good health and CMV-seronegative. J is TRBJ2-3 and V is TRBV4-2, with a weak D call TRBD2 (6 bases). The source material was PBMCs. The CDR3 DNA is TGTGCCAGCGGCTCGACTAGTATATTGGGAGTGGGTACGCAGTATTTT. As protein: CASGSTSILGVGTQYF.